The text below deals with one T cell receptor beta chain. The sample belongs to a study of beta chain features in type 1 diabetes. Reverse transcription of all isolated RNA meant that expressed TCRB transcripts were sequenced. The method was immunoSEQ multiplex PCR; TCRdb's version includes in-frame clones alone and lacks a portion of them. The table records hundreds of thousands of clones, 15% of them present only once. V lost 3 bases to trimming and J lost 4 bases; unmatched junction nucleotides: 3. This CDR3 is 14 amino acids long. Germline CDR1 reads LNHNV; CDR2 reads YYDKDF (reference sequence). V usage is TRBV15 and J usage is TRBJ2-7; 10 bases line up with TRBD1. The TCR originated in a man aged 18 to 29 in good health. Sequenced material: naive CD4+ T cells from blood. The CDR3 DNA reads as TGTGCCACCAGCAGGACAGGGGGCCCTTACGAGCAGTACTTC. Amino acid sequence: CATSRTGGPYEQYF.